This T cell receptor (beta chain) originates from a study of cytomegalovirus exposure and HLA in healthy donors. General study points: Despite most TCR sequences being rare, some public TCRs occurred in many donors. The authors confirmed in vitro that three CMV-associated chains were specific for CMV antigens.

With regard to this clone: Its target is not known.

Looked up from germline, CDR1 is MNHNS and CDR2 is SASEGT. The CDR3 is made up of 17 amino acids. Trimming left V 3 bases short and J 4 bases short, with 20 bases between. In the PCR, 60 Vbeta and 13 Jbeta primers were used. Method: immunoSEQ multiplex PCR; TCRdb's copy keeps in-frame clones and lacks some. The sample contains over 80,000 clones, more than 70% of which appear only once. The clonotype comes from a man aged 40-49 years in good health and CMV-seronegative. The sample consisted of PBMCs. The chain combines TRBV6-1 with TRBJ2-3; D remains ambiguous. CDR3 sequence: CASSEIVKPILSDTQYF. The DNA for the CDR3 is TGTGCCAGCAGTGAGATAGTTAAACCTATATTGTCAGATACGCAGTATTTT.